Listed below are T cell receptor beta chains from one sample, sequenced in a study of control samples from healthy donors and cancer patients. Generated by immunoSEQ multiplex PCR, the TCRdb table keeps only in-frame clones and is missing some. This table holds about 140,000 clones, more than 85% found once. Sample: blood. Receptors were obtained from a man younger than 40 in good health. The CDR3 runs from the conserved cysteine through the conserved F or W. D genes are given only for firm matches. The size field is filled for only some rows; it gives once, few, many or a size class.

clone_size d_call j_call v_call cdr3_nt cdr3_aa
few TRBD1 TRBJ1-1 TRBV5-4 TGTGCCAGCAGCATCAGGGGGCTGGAAGCTTTCTTT CASSIRGLEAFF
NA NA TRBJ1-5 TRBV19 TGTGCCAGTATAGGACAGAGTTGGAATCAGCCCCAGCATTTT CASIGQSWNQPQHF
NA TRBD2 TRBJ2-2 TRBV18 TGTGCCAGCTCCGGACTAGCGGGAAACACCGGGGAGCTGTTTTTT CASSGLAGNTGELFF
NA TRBD1 TRBJ1-5 TRBV28 TGTGCCAGCAGGCCCGACAGGGCCCATCAGCCCCAGCATTTT CASRPDRAHQPQHF
NA TRBD1 TRBJ2-7 TRBV25-1 TGTGCCAGCAGTCATACTACAGGGGCCTACGAGCAGTACTTC CASSHTTGAYEQYF
NA NA TRBJ1-1 TRBV6-5 TGTGCCAGCAGTCAACCCCTGGACGGGAACACTGAAGCTTTCTTT CASSQPLDGNTEAFF
once NA TRBJ1-4 TRBV9 TGTGCCAGCAGCGTAGCCGGGACTGAACATGGAAAACTGTTTTTT CASSVAGTEHGKLFF
NA NA TRBJ2-3 TRBV6-5 TGTGCCAGCAAGAGGGGGGCCACAGATACGCAGTATTTT CASKRGATDTQYF
NA NA TRBJ2-3 TRBV7-3 TGTGCCAGCAGCTCAAGCACAGATACGCAGTATTTT CASSSSTDTQYF
NA TRBD1 TRBJ1-4 TRBV11-2 TGTGCCAGCAGCTTCGGGGACAGGGCGTATGAAAAACTGTTTTTT CASSFGDRAYEKLFF
NA NA TRBJ1-5 TRBV13 TGTGCCAGTATAGACAGTGAAATCGTTCAGCCCCAGCATTTT CASIDSEIVQPQHF
NA NA TRBJ2-3 TRBV7-3 TGTGCCAGCAGCAATGGACCTATTCTTAGCACAGATACGCAGTATTTT CASSNGPILSTDTQYF
NA TRBD1 TRBJ2-7 TRBV19 TGTGCCAGTAGTATAGCGGACAGGACTTACGAGCAGTACTTC CASSIADRTYEQYF
NA NA TRBJ2-1 TRBV25-1 TGTGCCAGCAGTGAATCGACTCCCTCCTACAATGAGCAGTTCTTC CASSESTPSYNEQFF
NA NA TRBJ1-2 TRBV21-1 TGTGCCAGCAGCACTTCGGGACAGGGGAACTATGGCTACACCTTC CASSTSGQGNYGYTF
once NA TRBJ1-4 TRBV7-9 TGTGCCAGCAGCCTCTCGCCCGGGGATGAAAAACTGTTTTTT CASSLSPGDEKLFF
NA NA TRBJ2-7 TRBV10-1 TGCGCCAGCAGCGGGGGGACAGTCCGCGAGCAGTACTTC CASSGGTVREQYF
few NA TRBJ1-5 TRBV5-1 TGCGCCAGCAGCCTGGACGGAAATAGCAATCAGCCCCAGCATTTT CASSLDGNSNQPQHF
NA NA TRBJ2-1 TRBV20-1 TGCAGTGCTAGAAACAATGAGCAGTTCTTC CSARNNEQFF
NA TRBD2 TRBJ2-3 TRBV11-2 TGTGCCAGCAGCTTTCCCACGATCGGGGGGGCCCCAGATACGCAGTATTTT CASSFPTIGGAPDTQYF
NA TRBD1 TRBJ2-7 TRBV24-1 TGTGCCACCTATTCTCGGGACAGGTTCTCCTACGAGCAGTACTTC CATYSRDRFSYEQYF
NA NA TRBJ2-1 TRBV7-3 TGTGCCAGCAGCCCCATGCAGGGGGGTGAGCAGTTCTTC CASSPMQGGEQFF
NA NA TRBJ2-3 TRBV7-3 TGTGCCAGCAGCTTTAATTTCGCAGATACGCAGTATTTT CASSFNFADTQYF
NA NA TRBJ1-5 TRBV19 TGTGCCAGTAGTGTCATACGAGACAGCAATCAGCCCCAGCATTTT CASSVIRDSNQPQHF
NA NA TRBJ2-7 TRBV7-8 TGTGCCAGCAGCCCTCAAGACAGGCCGGTATCCTACGAGCAGTACTTC CASSPQDRPVSYEQYF
few NA TRBJ2-6 TRBV23-1 TGCGCCAGCAGTCAAGGGGTAGGCGGCAACGTCCTGACTTTC CASSQGVGGNVLTF
NA NA TRBJ2-2 TRBV2 TGTGCCAGCACAGGAGCCACCGGGGAGCTGTTTTTT CASTGATGELFF
NA NA TRBJ1-1 TRBV15 TGTGCCACCAGCAGAGATGTGGGATATGAAGCTTTCTTT CATSRDVGYEAFF
NA NA TRBJ2-2 TRBV27 TGTGCCAGCAGTTTATCCAGGGTGGGGGCCGGGGAGCTGTTTTTT CASSLSRVGAGELFF
NA NA TRBJ1-1 TRBV12-3/TRBV12-4 TGTGCCAGCAGTTTGAAGAGGGGTACTGAAGCTTTCTTT CASSLKRGTEAFF